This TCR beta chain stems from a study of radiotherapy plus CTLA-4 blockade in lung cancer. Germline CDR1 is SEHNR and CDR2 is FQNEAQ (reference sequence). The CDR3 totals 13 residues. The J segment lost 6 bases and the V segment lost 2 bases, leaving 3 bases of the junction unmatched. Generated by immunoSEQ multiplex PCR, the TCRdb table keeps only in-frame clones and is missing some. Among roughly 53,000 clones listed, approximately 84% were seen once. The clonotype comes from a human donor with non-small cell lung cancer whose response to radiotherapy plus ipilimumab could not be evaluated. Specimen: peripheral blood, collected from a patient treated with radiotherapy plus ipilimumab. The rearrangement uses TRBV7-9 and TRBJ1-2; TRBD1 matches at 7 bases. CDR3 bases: TGTGCCAGCAGCTTAATCCAGGGGGATGGCTACACCTTC. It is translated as CASSLIQGDGYTF.